Given below is one T cell receptor (beta chain) in context. As yet, its antigen is unknown. One end of the junction does not line up with germline, which may come from a read error. This entry belongs to a study of naive and memory T cell subsets. Study-wide results and limits: TCR counts from RNA may reflect activation-linked expression changes. A few larger clonotypes appeared in naive repertoires, especially CD8, possibly memory cells re-expressing CD45RA.

Germline V gives CDR1 MNHNY, CDR2 SVGAGI (reference sequence). This CDR3 comprises 16 residues. Overnight CMV lysate stimulation of fresh PBMCs defined donor CMV status by CD4+ IFNgamma. CD8 T cells were positively selected from what remained after CD4 positive selection. Four subsets defined by CD45RA and CD27 were sorted after CD3, CD4, CD8 and live/dead staining. Both TRBC1 and TRBC2 were covered by a beta constant-region primer of two equimolar oligonucleotides. Ligated cDNA was amplified by four rounds of PCR with nested alpha and beta constant-region primers and SP2. TCRdb reprocessed the UMI-ligation and nested PCR reads via MiXCR and lists one record per CDR3 protein. This sample has around 140,000 distinct CDR3 sequences, with 20% to 25% found just once.

Material: naive CD4+ T cells from blood. This clonotype was obtained from a human donor in good health. The chain couples TRBV6-6 to TRBJ2-1; D is uncertain. The CDR3 sequence is CASSSRGVGMYNERFF. The CDR3 coding sequence is TGTGCCAGCAGTTCGCGTGGGGTAGGGATGTACAATGAGCGGTTCTTC.